The 25 T cell receptor beta chains below come from one sample, sequenced in a study of Graves' ophthalmopathy and Graves' hyperthyroidism. The study amplified TCR beta CDR3 regions using RNA transcripts. HTBI primers primed a first-round RT-PCR, and a second-round multiplex PCR followed. Each CDR3 protein gets one entry after TCRdb re-called the multiplex PCR reads with MiXCR. The sample records 650,000 to 900,000 distinct CDR3 sequences, around 40% being singletons. Sequenced material: peripheral blood. These receptors originate from an adult man with Graves' ophthalmopathy.

This clonotype was seen more than once but under ten times. The rearrangement links TRBV9 to TRBJ1-6, with 10 bases aligning to TRBD1. Germline V gene lookup returns CDR1 SGDLS and CDR2 YYNGEE. The CDR3 contains 17 residues. After removal of 4 bases from V and 4 bases from J, the junction contained 8 bases not matched to a gene. Written as DNA, the CDR3 is TGTGCCAGCAGCTCCGGCGGACAGGGGGGTTATAATTCACCCCTCCACTTT. This translates into CASSSGGQGGYNSPLHF.

This clonotype has ten or more counts. This chain connects TRBV10-3 to TRBJ1-1; D call uncertain. Germline CDR1 ENHRY, CDR2 SYGVKD. Deletions cut 3 bases from V and 2 bases from J, with 13 bases between. The CDR3 has 15 residues. CDR3 nucleotide sequence: TGTGCCATCAGTGACCGGGGAGTGCTCAACACTGAAGCTTTCTTT. Encoded protein: CAISDRGVLNTEAFF.

V gene TRBV29-1 combines with J gene TRBJ2-7; 8 bases align to TRBD2. Germline trimming cut 8 bases from V and 1 base from J; bases unmatched to any gene: 13. Germline assignment: CDR1 SQVTM and CDR2 ANQGSEA. CDR3 length: 15 amino acids. DNA of the CDR3: TGCAGCCAGAACGGCCTAGCGGGCCATTCCTACGAGCAGTACTTC. It specifies CSQNGLAGHSYEQYF.

About this clonotype: At one end, the junction sequence differs from germline, possibly due to a read error. The DNA of the CDR3 is TGTGCCAGCATGCGGGGGGCGGGCACCGGGGAGCTGTACTTC. Its protein is CASMRGAGTGELYF. V usage is TRBV10-3 and J usage is TRBJ2-7, with 8 nucleotides matching TRBD2. The CDR3 runs 14 residues. Germline V CDR1 and CDR2: ENHRY, SYGVKD.

V usage is TRBV7-9 and J usage is TRBJ2-5; D not resolved. This CDR3 comprises 14 residues. Germline CDR1 is SEHNR and CDR2 is FQNEAQ (reference sequence). V was clipped by 5 bases and J by 1 base, with 11 bases between them. CDR3 sequence reads: CASSPIRTQETQYF. Written as DNA, the CDR3 is TGTGCCAGCAGCCCTATAAGGACCCAAGAGACCCAGTACTTC.

The chain carries TRBV16 and TRBJ2-2; unclear D gene. This CDR3 is built from 13 residues. V was cut by 0 bases and J by 2 bases, with 1 base left in between. Germline loops: CDR1 KGHSY, CDR2 FQNENV. As DNA, the CDR3 is TGTGCCAGCAGCCAATCAAACACCGGGGAGCTGTTTTTT. Translation: CASSQSNTGELFF.

The sample holds a few counts of this clonotype. The chain employs TRBV11-1 and TRBJ2-2; tentative D call: TRBD2 (5 bases). Between the trimmed V and J ends, which lost 6 bases and 6 bases, there was a span of 14 bases. The CDR3 loop spans 14 amino acids. Germline CDR1 is SGHAT and CDR2 is FQDESV (reference sequence). CDR3 region: CASSEASSPGELFF. The CDR3 nucleotides read TGTGCCAGCAGTGAAGCATCTAGCCCCGGGGAGCTGTTTTTT.

This clonotype was observed a handful of times. The chain links TRBV9 to TRBJ1-1; tentative D call: TRBD1 (5 bases). V was trimmed by 9 bases and J by 5 bases, leaving 20 bases between them. The germline CDR1 and CDR2 sequences are SGDLS and YYNGEE. This CDR3 contains 14 residues. The CDR3 is CANFPSGEFTEAFF. CDR3 DNA: TGTGCCAACTTCCCTTCGGGGGAATTTACTGAAGCTTTCTTT.

About this clonotype itself: This could be a read error, since a much larger clone is one nucleotide away. The rearrangement joins TRBV7-3 to TRBJ1-3; no reliable D call. The CDR3 consists of 15 residues. Germline assignment: CDR1 SGHTA and CDR2 FQGTGA. DNA of the CDR3: TGTGCTAGCAGCTTAGCGTCAGGAGCTGGAACCACCATATATTTT. Protein sequence: CASSLASGAGTTIYF.

The chain is built from TRBV6-1 and TRBJ1-3; maybe TRBD1 (5 bases). V lost 5 bases and J 2 bases, leaving 19 bases between the germline ends. Germline CDR1 MNHNS, CDR2 SASEGT. This CDR3 contains 17 residues. This CDR3 reads CASSYSLGQGPGNTIYF. In nucleotides, the CDR3 is TGTGCCAGCAGTTACTCGCTTGGGCAGGGCCCTGGAAACACCATATATTTT.

The rearrangement links TRBV6-5 to TRBJ1-5, with D maybe TRBD1 (5 bases). CDR3 length equals 18 residues. CDR1 is MNHEY, CDR2 SVGAGI, per germline. V lost 5 bases and J 0 bases, leaving 20 bases between the germline ends. The CDR3, as DNA: TGTGCCAGCAGTCCCCGGGACCGACAATCTTATAGCAATCAGCCCCAGCATTTT. This gives the protein CASSPRDRQSYSNQPQHF.

The genes are TRBV7-2 and TRBJ2-2; D not resolved. The CDR3 loop spans 15 amino acids. V shed 1 base and J shed 5 bases, with 11 bases lying between them. Germline CDR1 is SGHTA and CDR2 is FQGNSA. The CDR3 protein is CASSLEGKVTGELFF. The CDR3 nucleotides are TGTGCCAGCAGCTTAGAAGGCAAGGTTACCGGGGAGCTGTTTTTT.

This chain links TRBV5-1 with TRBJ2-5; TRBD2 matches at 12 bases. Germline CDR1 is SGHRS and CDR2 is YFSETQ. The length of the CDR3 is 18 residues. The V and J ends lost 3 bases and 1 base, in that order; junction bases with no gene match: 10. The CDR3 region has the DNA TGCGCCAGCAGCTCCCAGACCGGACTAGCGGGAAGCCAAGAGACCCAGTACTTC. Encoded protein: CASSSQTGLAGSQETQYF.

This clonotype was detected ten times or more. V is TRBV20-1 and J is TRBJ2-7; TRBD2 agrees at 11 bases. J lost 3 bases, V lost 6 bases, and 4 bases had no gene match. The CDR3 consists of 13 residues. The germline V gene has CDR1 DFQATT and CDR2 SNEGSKA (reference sequence). The DNA of the CDR3 is TGCAGTGCGCCTCTAGCGGGAGGCTACGAGCAGTACTTC. Residues: CSAPLAGGYEQYF.

The CDR3: CSVADRRGGYTF. The CDR3 nucleotides are TGCAGCGTCGCGGACAGACGGGGGGGCTACACCTTC. J is TRBJ1-2 and V is TRBV29-1; weak D call: TRBD1 (6 bases). Per germline, CDR1 SQVTM and CDR2 ANQGSEA. V lost 6 bases to trimming and J lost 8 bases, with 16 bases between them. The CDR3 is made up of 12 amino acids.

The chain recombines TRBV29-1 with TRBJ1-2; D unclear. Germline-derived CDR1 and CDR2 are SQVTM and ANQGSEA. V was trimmed by 8 bases and J by 7 bases, leaving 14 bases between them. The length of the CDR3 is 11 residues. This CDR3 is CSIGGRVGYTF. The CDR3 nucleotides are TGCAGCATCGGAGGGAGGGTTGGCTACACCTTC.

This clonotype was recorded a few times. The rearrangement joins TRBV6-6 to TRBJ2-5, with D maybe TRBD2 (5 bases). CDR1 and CDR2 (germline): MNHNY, SVGAGI (reference sequence). Trimming left V 0 bases short and J 5 bases short, with 13 bases between. CDR3 length equals 15 residues. The CDR3 DNA is TGTGCCAGCAGTTACTCAGGCGGGCGGCCCGAGACCCAGTACTTC. This codes for CASSYSGGRPETQYF.

As concerns this clonotype: A much larger clonotype is one base distant, so this may be a read error. The chain is built from TRBV2 and TRBJ1-1; possible D gene TRBD1, 5 bases. The germline CDR1 and CDR2 sequences are SNHLY and FYNNEI. The CDR3 is made up of 12 amino acids. V lost 8 bases and J 10 bases, leaving 17 bases between the germline ends. The CDR3 loop reads CASGLMGTPAFF. In DNA, the CDR3 is TGTGCCAGCGGTCTGATGGGGACCCCAGCTTTCTTT.

This clonotype was seen at least ten times. The J gene is TRBJ2-7, the V gene TRBV15, with TRBD1 matching over 8 bases. The CDR3 loop spans 15 amino acids. In germline, CDR1 is LNHNV, CDR2 YYDKDF (reference sequence). V shed 1 base and J 1 base; nucleotides not matched to a gene: 3. The CDR3 DNA reads as TGTGCCACCAGCAGAGCCAGGACAGGGTCCTACGAGCAGTACTTC. The encoded protein is CATSRARTGSYEQYF.

The chain is built from TRBV29-1 and TRBJ2-7, with TRBD1 matching 10 bases. Per the germline V gene, CDR1 is SQVTM and CDR2 is ANQGSEA. The CDR3 contains 14 residues. V was clipped by 7 bases and J by 7 bases; unmatched bases: 13. The CDR3 here is CSANGQGVASEQYF. DNA for the CDR3: TGCAGCGCTAATGGACAGGGGGTGGCGAGTGAGCAGTACTTC.

A note on this clonotype: The CDR3 does not close with the conserved phenylalanine or tryptophan, likely indicating a read error. No DNA is shown, since the ends of the CDR3 on it are uncertain; the CDR3 is the one TCRdb lists. The genes are TRBV29-1 and TRBJ2-7. The CDR3 contains 10 residues when both ends are counted. Germline CDR1 reads SQVTM; CDR2 reads ANQGSEA. The CDR3 is CSVVQGGGCL.

V is TRBV20-1 and J is TRBJ1-5; D gene uncertain. With 3 bases removed from V and 1 base from J, the gap between germline ends came to 7 bases. The CDR3 extends over 13 amino acids. CDR1 and CDR2 (germline): DFQATT, SNEGSKA (reference sequence). The CDR3 protein is CSASAQSNQPQHF. DNA for the CDR3: TGCAGTGCTAGCGCCCAAAGCAATCAGCCCCAGCATTTT.

The chain combines TRBV6-5 with TRBJ2-7; D is possibly TRBD1 or TRBD2 (5 bases each). CDR3 size: 14 residues. The germline V gene has CDR1 MNHEY and CDR2 SVGAGI. V was clipped by 6 bases and J by 3 bases, with 15 bases between them. The DNA for the CDR3 is TGTGCCAGCAGACGCCCGGGACCGAACTACGAGCAGTACTTC. Protein product: CASRRPGPNYEQYF.

This clonotype came up a few times. The chain recombines TRBV9 with TRBJ2-7, with a possible D match to TRBD2 (8 bases). CDR1 SGDLS and CDR2 YYNGEE come from the germline V gene. V was trimmed by 3 bases and J by 6 bases, leaving 22 bases between them. The CDR3 totals 16 residues. The CDR3 spells CASSAQGVAGLREQYF. The CDR3 DNA reads TGTGCCAGCAGCGCCCAGGGGGTAGCGGGATTGCGCGAGCAGTACTTC.

This chain joins TRBV7-2 and TRBJ1-5; 7 bases align to TRBD1. Germline values: CDR1 SGHTA, CDR2 FQGNSA. With 4 bases clipped from V and 6 bases from J, the junction kept 6 bases outside the gene matches. The CDR3 has 14 residues. CDR3 protein: CASSSTGERQPQHF. DNA of the CDR3: TGTGCCAGCAGCTCTACAGGGGAGCGTCAGCCCCAGCATTTT.